These 26 T cell receptor beta chains originate from one sample sequenced in a study of CD8 T cells in ankylosing spondylitis. Via MiXCR, TCRdb re-called the 5' RACE reads, giving one row per CDR3 protein. The sample carries 200,000 to 250,000 distinct CDR3 sequences, about 10% recorded once. Sequences were obtained from blood, either unsorted or a sorted T cell fraction (not recorded which). These receptors were taken from a male donor with ankylosing spondylitis or in good health (not recorded which).

At least ten counts were recorded for this clonotype. This chain uses TRBV11-2 with TRBJ2-1, with a tentative D call TRBD2 (6 bases). Germline assignment: CDR1 SGHAT and CDR2 FQNNGV. The CDR3 loop spans 14 amino acids. The ends were cut back, 2 bases at V and 8 bases at J, with 13 bases in the middle. CDR3 sequence reads: CASSLQLAVYEQFF. The CDR3 nucleotides are TGTGCCAGCAGCTTACAACTAGCTGTCTATGAGCAGTTCTTC.

This clonotype was observed many times. This sequence joins TRBV5-5 and TRBJ2-1; D unclear. The V gene's germline CDR1 is SGHKS and CDR2 YYEKEE (reference sequence). The CDR3 contains 14 residues. The ends were cut back, 1 base at V and 5 bases at J, with 10 bases in the middle. As DNA, the CDR3 is TGTGCCAGCAGCTTGTCCTCCAGAGACAATGAGCAGTTCTTC. Translating it yields CASSLSSRDNEQFF.

This clonotype was observed a handful of times. The CDR3 protein is CASSSQTSNTGELFF. As DNA, the CDR3 is TGCGCCAGCAGCTCCCAGACATCGAACACCGGGGAGCTGTTTTTT. This chain connects TRBV5-1 to TRBJ2-2, with no clear D. With 3 bases removed from V and 0 bases from J, the gap between germline ends came to 9 bases. The CDR3 totals 15 residues. Germline V gene sequence: CDR1 SGHRS, CDR2 YFSETQ.

Many counts were recorded for this clonotype. The genes are TRBV7-9 and TRBJ2-3, with no clear D. The CDR3 runs to 12 residues. Per germline, CDR1 SEHNR and CDR2 FQNEAQ (reference sequence). Trimming removed 11 bases at V and 5 bases at J, with 14 bases between. CDR3 nucleotides: TGTGCCGGGGTCGGGTTTCTAGATACGCAGTATTTT. It is translated as CAGVGFLDTQYF.

The sample holds a few counts of this clonotype. This chain joins TRBV11-1 and TRBJ2-7; 8 bases are shared with TRBD2. The J segment lost 1 base and the V segment lost 4 bases, leaving 6 bases of the junction unmatched. Germline loops: CDR1 SGHAT, CDR2 FQDESV (reference sequence). The CDR3 has 15 residues. Here the CDR3 reads CASSSAGGRSYEQYF. The CDR3 nucleotides read TGTGCCAGCAGCTCGGCGGGGGGAAGGTCCTACGAGCAGTACTTC.

This clonotype has at least ten counts. The rearrangement links TRBV20-1 to TRBJ2-4; D call uncertain. Trimming left V 7 bases short and J 0 bases short, with 7 bases between. Looked up from germline, CDR1 is DFQATT and CDR2 is SNEGSKA (reference sequence). The CDR3 sequence is 12 residues long. The CDR3 DNA reads as TGCAGTGGCTCACTAGCCAAAAACATTCAGTACTTC. Its protein is CSGSLAKNIQYF.

The gene calls are TRBV6-5 and TRBJ2-6, with D unresolved. V gave up 4 bases and J gave up 0 bases, with 10 bases separating them. The length of the CDR3 is 16 residues. Germline CDR1 MNHEY, CDR2 SVGAGI. The CDR3 DNA follows: TGTGCCAGCAGTTTAATACCAGGCTCTGGGGCCAACGTCCTGACTTTC. Translating it yields CASSLIPGSGANVLTF.

This rearrangement joins TRBV7-9 to TRBJ2-7; D uncertain. V shed 10 bases and J shed 5 bases, with 12 bases lying between them. The CDR3 covers 11 residues. Looked up from germline, CDR1 is SEHNR and CDR2 is FQNEAQ (reference sequence). CDR3 bases: TGTGCCACCGGTCCCCCCCACGAGCAGTACTTC. It specifies CATGPPHEQYF.

This clonotype was seen at least ten times. The chain links TRBV5-1 to TRBJ2-3, with 9 bases fitting TRBD2. Germline V gene lookup returns CDR1 SGHRS and CDR2 YFSETQ. The CDR3 contains 15 residues. J lost 5 bases, V lost 0 bases, and 4 bases had no gene match. CDR3: CASSLGGRGQDTQYF. The DNA for the CDR3 is TGCGCCAGCAGCTTGGGCGGGAGGGGGCAAGATACGCAGTATTTT. The variable domain in full, with the rest retrieved from reference TRBV5-1 and TRBJ2-3, is KAGVTQTPRYLIKTRGQQVTLSCSPISGHRSVSWYQQTPGQGLQFLFEYFSETQRNKGNFPGRFSGRQFSNSRSEMNVSTLELGDSALYLCASSLGGRGQDTQYFGPGTRLTVL.

About this clonotype: This may arise from a read error, as a much more abundant clone is one base away. The CDR3 does not end in the conserved phenylalanine or tryptophan, so this is likely a read error. This rearrangement joins TRBV20-1 to TRBJ2-4; possible D gene TRBD1, 6 bases. Trimming removed 6 bases at V and 10 bases at J, with 19 bases between. The germline gives CDR1 DFQATT, CDR2 SNEGSKA (reference sequence). CDR3 length: 13 amino acids. The CDR3 spells CSASDSSQGIQYL. The CDR3, as DNA: TGCAGTGCGTCCGATAGCTCCCAGGGGATTCAGTACCTC.

This clonotype was counted at least ten times. The J gene is TRBJ2-2, the V gene TRBV5-1, with D possibly being TRBD1 (5 bases). Germline V gene data show CDR1 as SGHRS and CDR2 as YFSETQ. Trimming cost V 0 bases and J 2 bases, with 11 bases left between them. The CDR3 loop spans 16 amino acids. The chain's CDR3 is CASSLDLTVNTGELFF. In DNA, the CDR3 is TGCGCCAGCAGCTTGGATTTGACAGTAAACACCGGGGAGCTGTTTTTT.

In this sample, this clonotype turned up many times. CDR3: CASSRGGQGKSGELFF. DNA of the CDR3: TGTGCCAGCAGCCGTGGGGGGCAGGGGAAATCCGGGGAGCTGTTTTTT. The chain uses TRBV5-6 and TRBJ2-2; TRBD1 or TRBD2 may be the D gene (6 bases each). Trimming shortened V by 4 bases and J by 6 bases, and 19 bases separated the two germline ends. The CDR3 runs 16 residues. Looked up from germline, CDR1 is SGHDT and CDR2 is YYEEEE.

In the case of this clonotype: It may be a read error: a sequence one base away is much more abundant. J is TRBJ2-3 and V is TRBV5-1; TRBD2 agrees at 11 bases. The CDR3 is 15 amino acids. Germline V gene data show CDR1 as SGHRS and CDR2 as YFSETQ. Here the CDR3 reads CASRASGGNTGTQYF. The DNA for the CDR3 is TGCGCCAGCCGAGCTAGCGGGGGGAACACAGGTACGCAGTATTTT.

The chain recombines TRBV2 with TRBJ2-7; 9 bases line up with TRBD1. Germline CDR1 reads SNHLY; CDR2 reads FYNNEI. CDR3 size: 14 residues. Unmatched junction bases numbered 4, after V lost 4 bases and J lost 3 bases. DNA for the CDR3: TGTGCCAGCAGTGTTGACAGGGGGGGCTACGAGCAGTACTTC. Amino acids: CASSVDRGGYEQYF. The full variable domain, in which reference TRBV2 and TRBJ2-7 provide the parts outside the CDR3, is EPEVTQTPSHQVTQMGQEVILRCVPISNHLYFYWYRQILGQKVEFLVSFYNNEISEKSEIFDDQFSVERPDGSNFTLKIRSTKLEDSAMYFCASSVDRGGYEQYFGPGTRLTVT.

This clonotype came up a few times. The chain combines TRBV15 with TRBJ2-5; 9 nucleotides line up with TRBD2. J was trimmed by 5 bases and V by 0 bases; bases with no gene match: 16. The CDR3 spans 19 residues. Germline CDR1 is LNHNV and CDR2 is YYDKDF (reference sequence). CDR3 sequence: CATSRDPLAGNQVGETQYF. CDR3 nucleotides: TGTGCCACCAGCAGAGATCCCCTAGCGGGGAATCAAGTGGGGGAGACCCAGTACTTC.

This clonotype came up many times. The chain links TRBV20-1 to TRBJ2-1, with 9 positions matching TRBD1. V lost 3 bases to trimming and J lost 8 bases; unmatched junction nucleotides: 23. This CDR3 has 19 residues. Per the germline V gene, CDR1 is DFQATT and CDR2 is SNEGSKA (reference sequence). CDR3 bases: TGCAGTGCTAGCCTGGGGGACAGGGTGCCTTTAGGGGATACCGATGAGCAGTTCTTC. Amino acid sequence: CSASLGDRVPLGDTDEQFF.

This clonotype was detected only a few times. The genes are TRBV3-1 and TRBJ1-1, with 10 bases identical to TRBD1. Germline CDR1 LGHDT, CDR2 YNNKEL (reference sequence). This CDR3 spans 13 amino acids. The V and J ends lost 1 base and 11 bases, in that order; junction bases with no gene match: 4. The CDR3 DNA reads TGTGCCAGCAGCCAAGGACAGGGGGCCGGGGCTTTCTTT. Translating gives CASSQGQGAGAFF.

V gene TRBV3-1 combines with J gene TRBJ2-1, with 10 bases aligning to TRBD2. The CDR3 runs 15 residues. Germline V gene data show CDR1 as LGHDT and CDR2 as YNNKEL (reference sequence). J lost 3 bases, V lost 3 bases, and 2 bases had no gene match. CDR3 residues: CASSQSSGGYNEQFF. Written as DNA, the CDR3 is TGTGCCAGCAGCCAGTCTAGCGGGGGCTACAATGAGCAGTTCTTC.

This clonotype appeared many times. This chain links TRBV12-3 or TRBV12-4 with TRBJ2-1; 7 nucleotides align to TRBD1. This CDR3 region has 16 residues. V lost 5 bases and J lost 2; bases outside the gene matches: 9. The DNA of the CDR3 is TGTGCCAGCAGTAATTCCGGGACAGCTACCTACAATGAGCAGTTCTTC. This encodes CASSNSGTATYNEQFF.

This clonotype was seen only a few times. This chain connects TRBV28 to TRBJ2-3; either TRBD1 or TRBD2 may supply D (5 bases each). Trimming took 0 bases from V and 4 from J, leaving 11 bases between them. In germline, CDR1 is MDHEN, CDR2 SYDVKM. CDR3 length: 15 residues. The CDR3 DNA reads TGTGCCAGCAGTTTATGGGGGGAAGGATCAGATACGCAGTATTTT. It encodes CASSLWGEGSDTQYF.

This chain uses TRBV5-1 with TRBJ1-2, with 7 bases aligning to TRBD1. With V trimmed by 4 bases and J by 2 bases, 11 bases remained unmatched. Germline V gene lookup returns CDR1 SGHRS and CDR2 YFSETQ. There are 16 residues in the CDR3. The CDR3 DNA reads as TGCGCCAGCAGCCCGGGGACAGCAACAATAAACTATGGCTACACCTTC. Translating it yields CASSPGTATINYGYTF.

Many counts were recorded for this clonotype. The V and J genes are TRBV3-1 and TRBJ1-2; a possible D gene is TRBD1 (6 bases). The CDR3 spans 14 residues. Between the trimmed V and J ends, which lost 4 bases and 7 bases, there was a span of 16 bases. Germline V gene sequence: CDR1 LGHDT, CDR2 YNNKEL (reference sequence). CDR3 coding DNA: TGTGCCAGCAGCCTCCCCCGGTCCAGGGGTGGCTACACCTTC. Its translation: CASSLPRSRGGYTF.

This clonotype has a handful of counts. The V and J genes are TRBV12-3 or TRBV12-4 and TRBJ1-2; tentative D call: TRBD1 (6 bases). V gave up 10 bases and J gave up 8 bases, with 14 bases separating them. The CDR3 spans 11 residues. The CDR3 sequence: CATWRTEGYTF. For the CDR3, the DNA is TGTGCCACCTGGAGGACAGAGGGCTACACCTTC.

The chain uses TRBV25-1 and TRBJ1-1; D gene unclear. V lost 2 bases and J 1 base, leaving 11 bases between the germline ends. CDR3 size: 15 residues. CDR1 MGHDK and CDR2 SYGVNS come from the germline V gene. CDR3 loop: CASSENGHANTEAFF. The CDR3 coding sequence is TGTGCCAGCAGTGAAAACGGGCATGCGAACACTGAAGCTTTCTTT.

Ten or more counts support this clonotype. The V gene is TRBV12-3 or TRBV12-4, the J gene TRBJ2-2; a possible D gene is TRBD1 (6 bases). The V gene lost 6 bases and the J gene lost 3 bases, with 14 bases spanning the gap. The CDR3 totals 15 residues. The CDR3 loop is CASSPTGKYTGELFF. CDR3 coding DNA: TGTGCCAGCAGCCCTACAGGGAAGTACACCGGGGAGCTGTTTTTT.

The chain recombines TRBV11-2 with TRBJ2-7; 7 bases fit TRBD1. Germline V gene data show CDR1 as SGHAT and CDR2 as FQNNGV. CDR3 length: 13 amino acids. V trimming: 4 bases; J trimming: 6 bases; junction bases outside the gene matches: 6. CDR3 bases: TGTGCCAGCAGCTCTGGGCGACAGGGCGAGCAGTACTTC. Encoded protein: CASSSGRQGEQYF.